Only a few counts were recorded for the clone carrying this TCR beta chain. This CDR3 region has 16 residues. The V segment lost 3 bases and the J segment 1 base; nucleotides outside the gene matches: 4. Germline CDR1 and CDR2: LGHNT and FRNRAP. A multiplex PCR was run with 60 Vbeta primers and 13 Jbeta primers. Method: immunoSEQ multiplex PCR; TCRdb's copy keeps in-frame clones and lacks some. The profile covers about 120,000 clones, with around 70% appearing a single time and around 5% taken by the ten largest. These data come from a study of cytomegalovirus exposure and HLA in healthy donors. The receptor was derived from a man between 25 and 39 years old in good health and CMV-seropositive. The sequenced material came from PBMCs. The rearrangement links TRBV12-5 to TRBJ2-3; 10 bases line up with TRBD1. DNA for the CDR3: TGTGCTAGTGGTTTCGACAGGGGGCAGGGCACAGATACGCAGTATTTT. Translation gives CASGFDRGQGTDTQYF.